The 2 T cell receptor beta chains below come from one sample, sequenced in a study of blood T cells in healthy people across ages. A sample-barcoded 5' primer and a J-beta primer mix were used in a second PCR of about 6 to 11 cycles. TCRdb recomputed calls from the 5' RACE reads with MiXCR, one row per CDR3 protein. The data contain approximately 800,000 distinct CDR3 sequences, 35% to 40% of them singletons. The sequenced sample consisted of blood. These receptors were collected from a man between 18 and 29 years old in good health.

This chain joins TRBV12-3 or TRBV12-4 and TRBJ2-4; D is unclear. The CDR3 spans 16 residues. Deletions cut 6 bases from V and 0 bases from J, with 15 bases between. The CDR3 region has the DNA TGTGCCAGCAGCCCCTTTGAGTCGTTAGCCAAAAACATTCAGTACTTC. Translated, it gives CASSPFESLAKNIQYF.

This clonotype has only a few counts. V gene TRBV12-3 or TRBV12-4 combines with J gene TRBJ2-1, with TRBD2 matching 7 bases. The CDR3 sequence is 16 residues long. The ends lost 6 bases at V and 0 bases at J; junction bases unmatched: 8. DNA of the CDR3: TGTGCCAGCAGGGCGGGGGTCCTAAGCTCCTACAATGAGCAGTTCTTC. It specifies CASRAGVLSSYNEQFF.